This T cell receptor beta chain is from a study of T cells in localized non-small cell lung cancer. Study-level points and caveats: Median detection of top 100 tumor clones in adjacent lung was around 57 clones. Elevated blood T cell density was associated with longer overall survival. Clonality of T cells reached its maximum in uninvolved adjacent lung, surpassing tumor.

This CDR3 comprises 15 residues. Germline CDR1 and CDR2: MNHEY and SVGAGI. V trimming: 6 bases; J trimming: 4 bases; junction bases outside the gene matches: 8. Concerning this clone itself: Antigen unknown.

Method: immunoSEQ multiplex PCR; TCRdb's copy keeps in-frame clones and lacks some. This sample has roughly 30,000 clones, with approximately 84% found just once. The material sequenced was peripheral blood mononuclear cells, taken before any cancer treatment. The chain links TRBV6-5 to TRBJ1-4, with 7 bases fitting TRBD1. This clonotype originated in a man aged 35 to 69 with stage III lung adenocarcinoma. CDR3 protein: CASRPRDRYNEKLFF. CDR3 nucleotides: TGTGCCAGCAGACCAAGGGACAGATATAATGAAAAACTGTTTTTT.